This T cell receptor beta chain is drawn from a study of beta chain features in type 1 diabetes. Turning to the study itself: Patients shared similar age, gender and cell yields with healthy donors. The study, taken as a whole, reports: Patients with type 1 diabetes showed fewer VDJ junction insertions and more deletions. Across all four CD4+ subsets, people with type 1 diabetes showed modestly shorter TCRB CDR3s.

Of the isolated RNA, all was reverse transcribed, and so the sequenced material was expressed TCRB transcripts. Deep immunoSEQ sequencing covered naive, central memory and regulatory T cell samples. Clones were read by immunoSEQ multiplex PCR, and TCRdb kept only the in-frame ones, dropping some. The table has about 160,000 clones, approximately 9% seen once. V shed 8 bases and J 5 bases; nucleotides not matched to a gene: 7. This CDR3 region has 15 residues. The germline CDR1 and CDR2 sequences are MDHEN and SYDVKM. By way of CD45RO/CCR7/CD25/CD127/CD95/CD27, the CD4+ regulatory, stem cell-like memory, central memory and naive cells were sorted. To note about this clone: Its antigen remains unknown.

The sequence was collected from a young woman with type 1 diabetes. The V gene is TRBV28, the J gene TRBJ2-5, with 14 bases that match TRBD2. The sample comprised central memory CD4+ T cells from blood. The DNA of the CDR3 is TGTGCCAGCGGGACTAGCGGGAGCTTAAGGGAGACCCAGTACTTC. Encoded protein: CASGTSGSLRETQYF.